These 16 T cell receptor beta chains came from one sample sequenced in a study of CDR3 diversity in severe acne. From the PCR reads, TCRdb called clonotypes with MiXCR, one entry per CDR3 protein. The sample shows 79,000 or so distinct CDR3 sequences, roughly 49% of them seen only once. The specimen was blood. The origin of the receptors is a male donor with severe acne vulgaris.

This rearrangement joins TRBV4-1 to TRBJ2-7, with D possibly called TRBD1 or TRBD2 (6 bases each). The germline CDR1 and CDR2 sequences are MGHRA and YSYEKL. This CDR3 is 15 amino acids long. V gave up 6 bases and J gave up 11 bases, with 26 bases separating them. CDR3 bases: TGCGCCAGCAGATCAGGGGAGGACGTGAATTTATTAAAGTACTTC. Its translation: CASRSGEDVNLLKYF.

V is TRBV11-1 and J is TRBJ1-1; D might be TRBD1 (5 bases). V lost 3 bases, J lost 1 base, and 9 bases lay in between. The CDR3 has 14 residues. Germline V lookup: CDR1 SGHAT, CDR2 FQDESV (reference sequence). The CDR3 DNA follows: TGTGCCAGCAGCTTCGAGGGGAAGAACACTGAAGCTTTCTTT. Its translation: CASSFEGKNTEAFF.

The V gene is TRBV7-8, the J gene TRBJ2-1; the match to TRBD2 covers 10 bases. The germline CDR1 and CDR2 sequences are SGHVS and FQNEAQ. This CDR3 comprises 16 residues. Trimming took 5 bases from V and 7 from J; bases not matched to a gene: 11. The CDR3 DNA follows: TGTGCCAGCAGCCGTTCACTAGCGGGACTAGCGAATGAGCAGTTCTTC. Its protein is CASSRSLAGLANEQFF.

This clonotype turned up a few times. The rearrangement joins TRBV7-8 to TRBJ2-5, with D unresolved. The CDR3 is made up of 12 amino acids. The ends were cut back, 4 bases at V and 9 bases at J, with 12 bases in the middle. The V gene's germline CDR1 is SGHVS and CDR2 FQNEAQ. This chain's CDR3 is CASSSYTRAQYF. DNA of the CDR3: TGTGCCAGCAGCTCGTACACGAGAGCCCAGTACTTC.

The chain joins TRBV20-1 to TRBJ1-2; TRBD1 matches 8 bases. The V segment lost 4 bases and the J segment 2 bases; nucleotides outside the gene matches: 6. This CDR3 has 14 residues. Germline CDR1 and CDR2: DFQATT and SNEGSKA (reference sequence). The CDR3 loop reads CSAMGQVVNYGYTF. CDR3 sequence (DNA): TGCAGTGCTATGGGACAGGTTGTAAACTATGGCTACACCTTC.

The chain is built from TRBV6-1 and TRBJ2-5, with D possibly TRBD1 on 6 matching bases. Germline CDR1 and CDR2: MNHNS and SASEGT. V lost 4 bases, J lost 2 bases, and 17 bases lay in between. CDR3 length equals 16 residues. The chain's CDR3 is CASSAQFGTQQETQYF. Here the CDR3 DNA reads TGTGCCAGCAGTGCCCAGTTTGGGACACAGCAAGAGACCCAGTACTTC.

The V call is TRBV19, the J call TRBJ2-2; D is possibly TRBD1 (5 bases). V was pared by 5 bases and J by 0 bases, with 10 bases between. The CDR3 has 15 amino acids. Germline V gene lookup returns CDR1 LNHDA and CDR2 SQIVND (reference sequence). This chain's CDR3 is CASSLRTTNTGELFF. DNA of the CDR3: TGTGCCAGTAGTCTGAGGACAACGAACACCGGGGAGCTGTTTTTT.

A few counts support this clonotype. Possible read error: a much larger clone is one base away. This chain's CDR3 is CSAGVLAGDSYNEQFF. DNA for the CDR3: TGCAGTGCTGGAGTTCTAGCGGGCGACTCCTACAATGAGCAGTTCTTC. The chain joins TRBV20-1 to TRBJ2-1; 8 bases are a match to TRBD2. With V trimmed by 5 bases and J by 0 bases, 9 bases remained unmatched. CDR1 DFQATT and CDR2 SNEGSKA come from the germline V gene (reference sequence). This CDR3 has 16 residues.

This clonotype was observed a handful of times. The chain links TRBV3-1 to TRBJ2-3; weak D call: TRBD2 (6 bases). The V and J ends lost 1 base and 0 bases respectively, with 11 bases between them. The length of the CDR3 is 16 residues. Looked up from germline, CDR1 is LGHDT and CDR2 is YNNKEL (reference sequence). CDR3 sequence reads: CASSQGELASTDTQYF. CDR3 in DNA: TGTGCCAGCAGCCAAGGGGAACTAGCTAGCACAGATACGCAGTATTTT.

The chain links TRBV20-1 to TRBJ2-1; 14 nucleotides line up with TRBD2. The CDR3 consists of 15 residues. V shed 1 base, J shed 9 bases, and the junction held 5 bases outside the gene matches. Looked up from germline, CDR1 is DFQATT and CDR2 is SNEGSKA (reference sequence). DNA for the CDR3: TGCAGTGCTAGAGCACCGACTAGCGGGAGGGGTGAGCAGTTCTTC. Encoded protein: CSARAPTSGRGEQFF.

This clonotype was found a few times. The rearrangement uses TRBV6-4 and TRBJ2-2, with TRBD1 matching over 8 bases. The CDR3 loop spans 13 amino acids. The J segment lost 6 bases and the V segment lost 6 bases, leaving 3 bases of the junction unmatched. Germline CDR1 and CDR2: MRHNA and SNTAGT. The CDR3 here is CASSGQGPGELFF. CDR3 DNA sequence: TGTGCCAGCAGCGGACAGGGACCCGGGGAGCTGTTTTTT.

This chain joins TRBV20-1 and TRBJ2-1; 10 bases are shared with TRBD2. CDR1 DFQATT and CDR2 SNEGSKA come from the germline V gene (reference sequence). The CDR3 totals 13 residues. V dropped 6 bases and J dropped 6; count of bases not matched to a gene: 5. CDR3 in DNA: TGCAGTGCCCCCAGCGGGAGGGCCAATGAGCAGTTCTTC. Residues: CSAPSGRANEQFF.

In this sample, this clonotype turned up many times. J is TRBJ2-5 and V is TRBV15, with 9 nucleotides matching TRBD1. V shed 5 bases, J shed 2 bases, and the junction held 6 bases outside the gene matches. The CDR3 consists of 15 residues. Germline CDR1 is LNHNV and CDR2 is YYDKDF (reference sequence). The CDR3 DNA reads as TGTGCCACCAGCGTGGACAGGGGCTTTCAAGAGACCCAGTACTTC. It translates to CATSVDRGFQETQYF.

This chain joins TRBV19 and TRBJ2-7; 11 positions match TRBD1. CDR1 LNHDA and CDR2 SQIVND come from the germline V gene (reference sequence). The CDR3 length is 14 residues. V shed 7 bases and J 3 bases; nucleotides not matched to a gene: 5. The CDR3 DNA is TGTGCCAGTACGGGACAGGGGGGGTTCTACGAGCAGTACTTC. It specifies CASTGQGGFYEQYF.

This clonotype was seen once. This rearrangement joins TRBV10-2 to TRBJ1-4; D gene ambiguous. The CDR3 consists of 14 residues. The V gene lost 2 bases and the J gene lost 7 bases, with 11 bases spanning the gap. CDR1 is WSHSY, CDR2 SAAADI, per germline. This CDR3 is CASSETRLGEKLFF. CDR3 coding DNA: TGCGCCAGCAGTGAGACGCGGTTAGGTGAAAAACTGTTTTTT.

This chain uses TRBV7-9 with TRBJ2-7, with TRBD1 as a possible D gene (6 bases). Germline CDR1 is SEHNR and CDR2 is FQNEAQ (reference sequence). Trimming took off 0 bases at V and 5 bases at J, with 11 bases between the two ends. CDR3 length: 14 amino acids. This CDR3 reads CASSLASGDNEQYF. CDR3 sequence (DNA): TGTGCCAGCAGCTTAGCTTCAGGGGACAACGAGCAGTACTTC.